These T cell receptor beta chains were read from a single sample in a study of cytomegalovirus exposure and HLA in healthy donors. Clones were sequenced by immunoSEQ multiplex PCR, and TCRdb holds only the in-frame ones, with some missing. The sample shows roughly 260,000 clones, approximately 87% of them seen only once. What was sequenced was PBMCs. Receptor source: a man aged 18 to 30 in good health and CMV-seronegative. Both conserved end residues are part of each CDR3. D genes are given only for firm matches. Rows give clone size only sometimes, using once, few, many, or a class for an expanded clone.

length | size | J | D | V | DNA | CDR3
13 | few | TRBJ2-1 | NA | TRBV7-7 | TGTGCTAGCAGCTCCTCTACCGGGACAGAGCAGTTCTTC | CASSSSTGTEQFF
16 | NA | TRBJ2-7 | TRBD1 | TRBV27 | TGTGCCAGCAGTAAATCTCCCGGGACAGCTTCCTACGAGCAGTACTTC | CASSKSPGTASYEQYF
13 | NA | TRBJ2-5 | NA | TRBV5-1 | TGCGCCAGCAGCTTGGAGGGGGACGAGACCCAGTACTTC | CASSLEGDETQYF
17 | few | TRBJ2-6 | TRBD2 | TRBV5-4 | TGTGCCAGCAGCTTAGGCGGGGGGGCTTCTGGGGCCAACGTCCTGACTTTC | CASSLGGGASGANVLTF
16 | once | TRBJ2-6 | NA | TRBV19 | TGTGCCAGTAGTATCGCCCGGGTCTCTGGGGCCAACGTCCTGACTTTC | CASSIARVSGANVLTF
14 | NA | TRBJ2-7 | TRBD1 | TRBV5-1 | TGCGCCAGCAGCTTTACAGGGGGTGGGGACGAGCAGTACTTC | CASSFTGGGDEQYF
14 | NA | TRBJ2-7 | NA | TRBV6-5 | TGTGCCAGCAGCTATACTCCTAGCGCCCACGAGCAGTACTTC | CASSYTPSAHEQYF
18 | NA | TRBJ1-6 | NA | TRBV7-6 | TGTGCCAGCAGCTTAGCGCGTCATCAGGGTCCGAATAATTCACCCCTCCACTTT | CASSLARHQGPNNSPLHF
15 | NA | TRBJ2-1 | TRBD1 | TRBV6-5 | TGTGCCAGCACCGCTACCGAGGGGGCGCCGGATGAGCAGTTCTTC | CASTATEGAPDEQFF
17 | NA | TRBJ2-3 | NA | TRBV4-3 | TGCGCCAGCAGCCAAGCCCTTAGGGGGGGGAGCACAGATACGCAGTATTTT | CASSQALRGGSTDTQYF
14 | NA | TRBJ1-3 | TRBD1 | TRBV27 | TGTGCCAGCAGTTCGAGGGGGCTTGGAAACACCATATATTTT | CASSSRGLGNTIYF
16 | NA | TRBJ1-6 | NA | TRBV9 | TGTGCCAGCAGCGCCGGAGGTCATCTCTATAATTCACCCCTCCACTTT | CASSAGGHLYNSPLHF
14 | NA | TRBJ1-2 | NA | TRBV7-8 | TGTGCCAGCAGCTTGGCTCAGGGTAGCTATGGCTACACCTTC | CASSLAQGSYGYTF
16 | NA | TRBJ1-2 | TRBD1 | TRBV5-4 | TGTGCCAGCAGCCCAATGGACAGGGCGAGATCCGAGGGCTACACCTTC | CASSPMDRARSEGYTF
15 | NA | TRBJ2-2 | NA | TRBV5-1 | TGCGCCAGCAGCTTGGATCAGACTCTCACCGGGGAGCTGTTTTTT | CASSLDQTLTGELFF
16 | NA | TRBJ2-7 | NA | TRBV5-1 | TGCGCCAGCAGCTTGTACCCCGTGACGGAGAAGTACGAGCAGTACTTC | CASSLYPVTEKYEQYF
16 | NA | TRBJ2-1 | NA | TRBV27 | TGTGCCAGCAGTTTAGGTGCAGGGGTAGGCGAGAATGAGCAGTTCTTC | CASSLGAGVGENEQFF
15 | NA | TRBJ1-6 | NA | TRBV27 | TGTGCCAGCAGTCCCCTGGGCGGGAATAATTCACCCCTCCACTTT | CASSPLGGNNSPLHF
14 | NA | TRBJ2-7 | NA | TRBV27 | TGTGCCAGCAGTCTCCAGGGGGAGGTCTACGAGCAGTACTTC | CASSLQGEVYEQYF
14 | NA | TRBJ1-1 | NA | TRBV11-3 | TGTGCCAGCAGCTTACCCACTGGACAGCTTGAAGCTTTCTTT | CASSLPTGQLEAFF
16 | once | TRBJ1-2 | NA | TRBV4-1 | TGCGCCAGCAGCCAATCCGGGGCGGAGGGTAACTATGGCTACACCTTC | CASSQSGAEGNYGYTF
14 | NA | TRBJ2-1 | NA | TRBV7-8 | TGTGCCAGCACCACGCGGTCCCTGAGCAATGAGCAGTTCTTC | CASTTRSLSNEQFF
15 | NA | TRBJ2-1 | TRBD2 | TRBV5-1 | TGCGCCAGCAGCTCCCTCGAGCGGGAAGGCAATGAGCAGTTCTTC | CASSSLEREGNEQFF
15 | NA | TRBJ1-1 | TRBD1 | TRBV7-2 | TGTGCCAGCAGCCACCGGGACAGGGTCTTCGCTGAAGCTTTCTTT | CASSHRDRVFAEAFF
15 | few | TRBJ2-7 | NA | TRBV5-1 | TGCGCCAGCAGCTTGGTATCAGGGCCTCTCTACGAGCAGTACTTC | CASSLVSGPLYEQYF
15 | NA | TRBJ2-3 | TRBD2 | TRBV13 | TGTGCCAGCAGCTTACTAGCGGACTTCACAGATACGCAGTATTTT | CASSLLADFTDTQYF
13 | NA | TRBJ2-3 | NA | TRBV7-2 | TGTGCCAGCATGCTAGTTGGTTCGAATACGCAGTATTTT | CASMLVGSNTQYF
15 | NA | TRBJ2-3 | NA | TRBV7-9 | TGTGCCAGCAGCTTAACCCGGGGGGCAGGGGATACGCAGTATTTT | CASSLTRGAGDTQYF
12 | NA | TRBJ2-1 | NA | TRBV29-1 | TGCAGCGTTGTCCCCCCCTCCAATGAGCAGTTCTTC | CSVVPPSNEQFF
14 | once | TRBJ2-7 | TRBD2 | TRBV7-9 | TGTGCCAGCAGCCAAACTAGCGGGTCATACGAGCAGTACTTC | CASSQTSGSYEQYF
15 | NA | TRBJ1-6 | TRBD1 | TRBV28 | TGTGCCAGCAGCCCACCCGACAGGGATAATTCACCCCTCCACTTT | CASSPPDRDNSPLHF
14 | few | TRBJ1-6 | NA | TRBV4-3 | TGCGCCAGCAGCCAAAGTAGGGGAAGAATGCCCCTCCACTTT | CASSQSRGRMPLHF
13 | NA | TRBJ1-4 | TRBD1 | TRBV19 | TGTGCCAGTTCCCGGGACAGCAATGAAAAACTGTTTTTT | CASSRDSNEKLFF
14 | NA | TRBJ1-5 | TRBD1 | TRBV27 | TGTGCCAGTGGACAGGGTCGGGGCAATCAGCCCCAGCATTTT | CASGQGRGNQPQHF
12 | NA | TRBJ2-3 | TRBD2 | TRBV6-6 | TGTGCCAGCGGCCGGGGGGCAGATACGCAGTATTTT | CASGRGADTQYF
15 | NA | TRBJ2-7 | NA | TRBV4-1 | TGCGCCAGCAGCCCCTCGGACACGTCCACCTACGAGCAGTACTTC | CASSPSDTSTYEQYF